This is a list of T cell receptor beta chains from one sample in a study of cytomegalovirus exposure and HLA in healthy donors. Data came from immunoSEQ multiplex PCR; TCRdb stores just in-frame clones and leaves some out. The profile covers about 160,000 clones, with 63% appearing a single time and roughly 7% taken by the ten largest. Sequenced sample: PBMCs. These receptors all come from a woman aged 55-70 years in good health and CMV-seropositive. Each CDR3 is given with its conserved first and last residue. The D gene is left open where the match is weak. Not all rows give a size; the values are once, few, many and, for expanded clones, a class.

cdr3_aa: CASSLSLAGNEQYF
cdr3_nt: TGTGCCAGCAGCTTGTCCCTAGCGGGTAACGAGCAGTACTTC
v_call: TRBV5-4
clone_size: NA
j_call: TRBJ2-7
d_call: TRBD2

cdr3_aa: CASSNLTGFFSPLHF
cdr3_nt: TGTGCCAGCTCAAACCTAACAGGGTTTTTCTCACCCCTCCACTTT
v_call: TRBV18
clone_size: few
j_call: TRBJ1-6
d_call: NA

cdr3_aa: CASSPIAGADTGELFF
cdr3_nt: TGTGCCAGCAGCCCTATAGCGGGAGCCGACACCGGGGAGCTGTTTTTT
v_call: TRBV5-6
clone_size: NA
j_call: TRBJ2-2
d_call: TRBD2

cdr3_aa: CASSAGQGRTDTQYF
cdr3_nt: TGTGCCAGCAGTGCCGGACAGGGCCGCACAGATACGCAGTATTTT
v_call: TRBV2
clone_size: NA
j_call: TRBJ2-3
d_call: TRBD1

cdr3_aa: CAWGLAGFSSYNEQFF
cdr3_nt: TGTGCCTGGGGACTAGCGGGATTCAGCTCCTACAATGAGCAGTTCTTC
v_call: TRBV30
clone_size: few
j_call: TRBJ2-1
d_call: TRBD2

cdr3_aa: CASSLPTGSGNTIYF
cdr3_nt: TGTGCCAGCAGTTTACCGACAGGTTCTGGAAACACCATATATTTT
v_call: TRBV28
clone_size: NA
j_call: TRBJ1-3
d_call: NA

cdr3_aa: CASSLALAGTGELFF
cdr3_nt: TGTGCCAGCAGTTTGGCACTAGCGGGTACCGGGGAGCTGTTTTTT
v_call: TRBV28
clone_size: NA
j_call: TRBJ2-2
d_call: TRBD2

cdr3_aa: CASSLELAGNEQFF
cdr3_nt: TGCGCCAGCAGCTTGGAACTAGCGGGCAATGAGCAGTTCTTC
v_call: TRBV5-1
clone_size: NA
j_call: TRBJ2-1
d_call: TRBD2

cdr3_aa: CAISDSSGGPNEKLFF
cdr3_nt: TGTGCCATCAGTGACTCCAGTGGGGGCCCGAATGAAAAACTGTTTTTT
v_call: TRBV10-3
clone_size: NA
j_call: TRBJ1-4
d_call: NA

cdr3_aa: CSVEDWPVGSSYNEQFF
cdr3_nt: TGCAGCGTTGAAGATTGGCCGGTCGGGAGCTCCTACAATGAGCAGTTCTTC
v_call: TRBV29-1
clone_size: NA
j_call: TRBJ2-1
d_call: NA

cdr3_aa: CASSLASGALETQYF
cdr3_nt: TGTGCCAGCAGTTTAGCTAGCGGAGCCTTGGAGACCCAGTACTTC
v_call: TRBV28
clone_size: once
j_call: TRBJ2-5
d_call: TRBD2

cdr3_aa: CASSLSAGGYEQYF
cdr3_nt: TGTGCCAGCAGTTTATCTGCAGGGGGCTACGAGCAGTACTTC
v_call: TRBV27
clone_size: NA
j_call: TRBJ2-7
d_call: TRBD1

cdr3_aa: CASPNAPGQKLGRSYEQYF
cdr3_nt: TGTGCCAGCCCGAACGCCCCCGGACAGAAACTAGGAAGGAGCTACGAGCAGTACTTC
v_call: TRBV5-8
clone_size: NA
j_call: TRBJ2-7
d_call: NA

cdr3_aa: CASSQEGGGGGAAEKLFF
cdr3_nt: TGCGCCAGCAGCCAAGAGGGTGGTGGAGGGGGCGCAGCTGAAAAACTGTTTTTT
v_call: TRBV4-3
clone_size: few
j_call: TRBJ1-4
d_call: TRBD1

cdr3_aa: CASSGRGQPPYEQYF
cdr3_nt: TGTGCCAGCAGTGGGCGGGGACAGCCCCCCTACGAGCAGTACTTC
v_call: TRBV27
clone_size: NA
j_call: TRBJ2-7
d_call: NA

cdr3_aa: CAWVTSGRTRGELFF
cdr3_nt: TGTGCCTGGGTAACTAGCGGAAGGACGCGCGGGGAGCTGTTTTTT
v_call: TRBV30
clone_size: NA
j_call: TRBJ2-2
d_call: TRBD2

cdr3_aa: CASSSREGYNEQFF
cdr3_nt: TGTGCCAGCAGTTCCCGGGAGGGATACAATGAGCAGTTCTTC
v_call: TRBV28
clone_size: NA
j_call: TRBJ2-1
d_call: TRBD2

cdr3_aa: CASSRLAGVETDTQYF
cdr3_nt: TGTGCCAGCAGCCGACTAGCGGGAGTAGAGACAGATACGCAGTATTTT
v_call: TRBV7-9
clone_size: NA
j_call: TRBJ2-3
d_call: TRBD2

cdr3_aa: CAAGLARETQYF
cdr3_nt: TGTGCCGCGGGACTAGCTCGAGAGACCCAGTACTTC
v_call: TRBV28
clone_size: NA
j_call: TRBJ2-5
d_call: TRBD2

cdr3_aa: CASSPTPGQVSSEQYF
cdr3_nt: TGCGCCAGCAGCCCAACTCCGGGACAGGTCTCGAGCGAGCAGTACTTC
v_call: TRBV4-1
clone_size: NA
j_call: TRBJ2-7
d_call: TRBD1

cdr3_aa: CASSFTSGGERETQYF
cdr3_nt: TGTGCCAGCAGCTTTACTAGCGGTGGGGAGAGGGAGACCCAGTACTTC
v_call: TRBV7-3
clone_size: NA
j_call: TRBJ2-5
d_call: TRBD2

cdr3_aa: CASSGREGVTGNTIYF
cdr3_nt: TGTGCCAGCAGTGGTCGGGAGGGGGTTACCGGAAACACCATATATTTT
v_call: TRBV6-1
clone_size: NA
j_call: TRBJ1-3
d_call: NA

cdr3_aa: CASSLGTDRETQYF
cdr3_nt: TGTGCCAGCAGCTTAGGGACAGATCGAGAGACCCAGTACTTC
v_call: TRBV11-3
clone_size: NA
j_call: TRBJ2-5
d_call: NA

cdr3_aa: CASSKNRGPSYNEQFF
cdr3_nt: TGTGCCAGCAGCAAAAACAGGGGGCCCTCCTACAATGAGCAGTTCTTC
v_call: TRBV5-4
clone_size: NA
j_call: TRBJ2-1
d_call: TRBD1

cdr3_aa: CASSAQGGSYNEQFF
cdr3_nt: TGTGCCAGCAGCGCTCAGGGAGGCTCCTACAATGAGCAGTTCTTC
v_call: TRBV9
clone_size: once
j_call: TRBJ2-1
d_call: NA

cdr3_aa: CASSSYLAGVGETQYF
cdr3_nt: TGTGCCAGCAGTTCTTATCTAGCGGGAGTTGGGGAGACCCAGTACTTC
v_call: TRBV27
clone_size: NA
j_call: TRBJ2-5
d_call: TRBD2

cdr3_aa: CASGDTVKPQHF
cdr3_nt: TGTGCCAGCGGGGACACGGTCAAGCCCCAGCATTTT
v_call: TRBV28
clone_size: few
j_call: TRBJ1-5
d_call: NA

cdr3_aa: CASSEDRGGGNTIYF
cdr3_nt: TGTGCCAGCAGCGAAGACAGGGGCGGTGGAAACACCATATATTTT
v_call: TRBV9
clone_size: NA
j_call: TRBJ1-3
d_call: TRBD1

cdr3_aa: CAWSVARGGTANTEAFF
cdr3_nt: TGTGCCTGGAGTGTAGCGCGGGGGGGGACCGCGAACACTGAAGCTTTCTTT
v_call: TRBV30
clone_size: NA
j_call: TRBJ1-1
d_call: NA

cdr3_aa: CASSRIQGEVKTQYF
cdr3_nt: TGTGCCAGCAGCCGAATCCAGGGGGAAGTTAAGACCCAGTACTTC
v_call: TRBV7-9
clone_size: NA
j_call: TRBJ2-5
d_call: TRBD1

cdr3_aa: CASSEVSGGAGYGYTF
cdr3_nt: TGTGCCAGCAGTGAAGTGTCAGGGGGCGCCGGGTATGGCTACACCTTC
v_call: TRBV6-1
clone_size: NA
j_call: TRBJ1-2
d_call: TRBD1

cdr3_aa: CASSSDLAGSYEQYF
cdr3_nt: TGTGCCAGCAGTTCCGACCTAGCGGGATCCTACGAGCAGTACTTC
v_call: TRBV6-5
clone_size: few
j_call: TRBJ2-7
d_call: TRBD2

cdr3_aa: CASSGVPGQGINQPQHF
cdr3_nt: TGTGCCAGCAGTGGTGTCCCGGGACAGGGGATTAACCAGCCCCAGCATTTT
v_call: TRBV6-1
clone_size: NA
j_call: TRBJ1-5
d_call: TRBD1